This T cell receptor (beta chain) was profiled in a study of shared clonotypes between healthy human individuals. Clones were read by immunoSEQ multiplex PCR, and TCRdb kept only the in-frame ones, dropping some. The table has nearly 1 million clones, approximately 80% seen once. Trimming took 0 bases from V and 4 from J; bases not matched to a gene: 6. CDR1 and CDR2 from the germline V gene are LGHNA and YSLEER. The CDR3 length is 15 residues. The sequencing sample was made of memory CD4+ T cells sorted from blood. Subset described: CD45RA-negative fraction. The sequence derives from a man between 18 and 29 years old in good health. This chain joins TRBV4-3 and TRBJ2-7; 7 nucleotides match TRBD2. CDR3 sequence (DNA): TGCGCCAGCAGCCAAGACACATCCGGGAGGTACGAGCAGTACTTC. The encoded protein is CASSQDTSGRYEQYF.